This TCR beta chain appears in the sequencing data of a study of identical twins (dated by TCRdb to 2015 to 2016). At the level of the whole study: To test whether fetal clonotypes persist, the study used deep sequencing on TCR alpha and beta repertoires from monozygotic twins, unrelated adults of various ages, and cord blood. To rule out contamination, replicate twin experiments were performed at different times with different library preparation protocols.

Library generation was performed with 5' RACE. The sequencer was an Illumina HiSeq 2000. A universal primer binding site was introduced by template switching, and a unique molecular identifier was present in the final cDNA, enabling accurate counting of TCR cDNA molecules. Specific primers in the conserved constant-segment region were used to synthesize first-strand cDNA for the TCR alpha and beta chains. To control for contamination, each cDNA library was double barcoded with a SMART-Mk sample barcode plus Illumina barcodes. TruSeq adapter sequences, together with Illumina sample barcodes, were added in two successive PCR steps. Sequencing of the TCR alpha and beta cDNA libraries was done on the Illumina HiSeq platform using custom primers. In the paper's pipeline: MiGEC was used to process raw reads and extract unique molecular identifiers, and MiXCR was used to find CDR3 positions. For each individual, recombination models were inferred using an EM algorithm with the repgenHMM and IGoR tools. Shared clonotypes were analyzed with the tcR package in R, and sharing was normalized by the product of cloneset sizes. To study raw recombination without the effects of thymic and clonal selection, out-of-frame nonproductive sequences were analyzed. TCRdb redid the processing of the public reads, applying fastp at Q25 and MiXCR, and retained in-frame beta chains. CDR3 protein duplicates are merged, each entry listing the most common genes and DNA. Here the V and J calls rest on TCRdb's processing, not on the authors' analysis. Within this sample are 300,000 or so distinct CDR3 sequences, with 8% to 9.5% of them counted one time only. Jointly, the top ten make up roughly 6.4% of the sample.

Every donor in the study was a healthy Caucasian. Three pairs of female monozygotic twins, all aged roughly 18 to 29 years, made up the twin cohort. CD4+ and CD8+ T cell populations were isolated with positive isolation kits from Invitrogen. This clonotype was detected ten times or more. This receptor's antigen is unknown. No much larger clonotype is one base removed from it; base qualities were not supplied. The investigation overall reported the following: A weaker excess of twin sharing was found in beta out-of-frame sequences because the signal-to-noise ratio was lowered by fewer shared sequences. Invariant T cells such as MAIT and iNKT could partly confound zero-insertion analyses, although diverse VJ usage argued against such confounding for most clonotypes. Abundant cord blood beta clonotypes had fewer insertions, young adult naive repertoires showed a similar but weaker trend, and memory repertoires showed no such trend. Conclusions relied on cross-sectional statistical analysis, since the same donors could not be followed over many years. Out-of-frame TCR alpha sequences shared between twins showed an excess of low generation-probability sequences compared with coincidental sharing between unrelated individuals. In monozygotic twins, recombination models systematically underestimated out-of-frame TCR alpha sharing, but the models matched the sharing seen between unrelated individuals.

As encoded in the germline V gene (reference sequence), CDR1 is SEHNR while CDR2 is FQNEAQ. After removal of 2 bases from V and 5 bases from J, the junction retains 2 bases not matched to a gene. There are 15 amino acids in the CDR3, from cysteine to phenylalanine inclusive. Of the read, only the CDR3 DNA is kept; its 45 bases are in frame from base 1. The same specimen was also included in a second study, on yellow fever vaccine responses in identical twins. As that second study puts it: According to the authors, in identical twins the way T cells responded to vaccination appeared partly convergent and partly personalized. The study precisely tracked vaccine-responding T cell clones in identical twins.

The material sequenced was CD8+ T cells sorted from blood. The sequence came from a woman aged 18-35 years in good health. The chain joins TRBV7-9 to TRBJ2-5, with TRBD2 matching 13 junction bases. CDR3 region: CASSLTTSGRETQYF. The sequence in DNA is TGTGCCAGCAGCTTAACGACTAGCGGGAGGGAGACCCAGTACTTC.